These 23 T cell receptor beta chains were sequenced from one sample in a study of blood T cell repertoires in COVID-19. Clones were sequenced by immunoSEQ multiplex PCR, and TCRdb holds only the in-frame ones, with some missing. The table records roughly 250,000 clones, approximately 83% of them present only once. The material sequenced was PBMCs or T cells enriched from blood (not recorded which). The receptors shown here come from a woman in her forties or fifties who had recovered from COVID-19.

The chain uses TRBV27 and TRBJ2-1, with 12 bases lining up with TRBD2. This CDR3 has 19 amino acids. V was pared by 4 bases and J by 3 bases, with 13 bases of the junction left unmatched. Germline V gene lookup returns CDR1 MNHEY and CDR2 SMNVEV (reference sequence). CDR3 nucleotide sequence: TGTGCCAGCAGTTGGATGGTCCCTAGCGGGAGGGCCGTCTACAATGAGCAGTTCTTC. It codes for CASSWMVPSGRAVYNEQFF.

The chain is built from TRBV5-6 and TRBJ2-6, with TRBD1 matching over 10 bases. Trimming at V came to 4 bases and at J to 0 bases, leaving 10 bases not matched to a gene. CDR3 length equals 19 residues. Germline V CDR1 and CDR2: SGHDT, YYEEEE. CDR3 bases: TGTGCCAGCAGCCTCTCCCGGGACAGGGGTCCCTCTGGGGCCAACGTCCTGACTTTC. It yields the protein CASSLSRDRGPSGANVLTF.

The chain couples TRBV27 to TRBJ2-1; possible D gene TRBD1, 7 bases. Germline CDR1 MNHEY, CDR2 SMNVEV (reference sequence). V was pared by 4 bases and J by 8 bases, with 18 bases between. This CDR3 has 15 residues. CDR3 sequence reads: CASSWSPQGDYEQFF. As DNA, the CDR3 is TGTGCCAGCAGTTGGTCACCCCAGGGGGACTATGAGCAGTTCTTC.

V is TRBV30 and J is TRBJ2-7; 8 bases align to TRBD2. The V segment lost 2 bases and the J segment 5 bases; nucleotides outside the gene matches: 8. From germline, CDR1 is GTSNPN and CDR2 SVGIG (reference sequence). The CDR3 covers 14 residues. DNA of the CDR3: TGTGCCTGGAGTTTAGGGACTAGTTCGGACGAGCAGTACTTC. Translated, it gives CAWSLGTSSDEQYF.

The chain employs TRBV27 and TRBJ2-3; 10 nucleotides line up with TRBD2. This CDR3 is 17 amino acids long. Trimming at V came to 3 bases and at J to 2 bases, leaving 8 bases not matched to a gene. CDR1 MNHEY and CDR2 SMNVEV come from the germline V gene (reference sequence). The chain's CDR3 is CASSLGLAGANTDTQYF. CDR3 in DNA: TGTGCCAGCAGTTTGGGGCTAGCGGGAGCTAACACAGATACGCAGTATTTT.

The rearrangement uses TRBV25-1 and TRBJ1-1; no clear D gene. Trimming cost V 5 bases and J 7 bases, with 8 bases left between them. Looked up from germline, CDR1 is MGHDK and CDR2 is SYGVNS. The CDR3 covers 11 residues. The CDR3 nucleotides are TGTGCCAGCAGTTCGCAGAATGAAGCTTTCTTT. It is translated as CASSSQNEAFF. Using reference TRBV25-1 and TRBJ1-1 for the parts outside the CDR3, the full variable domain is EADIYQTPRYLVIGTGKKITLECSQTMGHDKMYWYQQDPGMELHLIHYSYGVNSTEKGDLSSESTVSRIRTEHFPLTLESARPSHTSQYLCASSSQNEAFFGQGTRLTVV.

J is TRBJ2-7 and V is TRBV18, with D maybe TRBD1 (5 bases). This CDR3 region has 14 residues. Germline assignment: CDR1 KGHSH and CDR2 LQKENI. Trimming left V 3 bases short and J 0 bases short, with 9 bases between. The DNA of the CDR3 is TGTGCCAGCTCACCCGACAGAAGCTCCTACGAGCAGTACTTC. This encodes CASSPDRSSYEQYF.

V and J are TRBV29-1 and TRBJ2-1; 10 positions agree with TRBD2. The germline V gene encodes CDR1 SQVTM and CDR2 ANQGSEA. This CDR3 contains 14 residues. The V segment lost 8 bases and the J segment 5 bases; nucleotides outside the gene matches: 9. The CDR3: CSSKREGRNNEQFF. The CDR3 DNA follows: TGCAGCTCCAAGCGGGAGGGCCGGAACAATGAGCAGTTCTTC.

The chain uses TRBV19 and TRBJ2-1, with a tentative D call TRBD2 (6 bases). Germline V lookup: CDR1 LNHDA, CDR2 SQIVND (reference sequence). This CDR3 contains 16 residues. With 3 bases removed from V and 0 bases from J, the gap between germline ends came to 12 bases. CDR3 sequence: CASSIGRGSSYNEQFF. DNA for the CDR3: TGTGCCAGTAGTATTGGGCGGGGAAGCTCCTACAATGAGCAGTTCTTC.

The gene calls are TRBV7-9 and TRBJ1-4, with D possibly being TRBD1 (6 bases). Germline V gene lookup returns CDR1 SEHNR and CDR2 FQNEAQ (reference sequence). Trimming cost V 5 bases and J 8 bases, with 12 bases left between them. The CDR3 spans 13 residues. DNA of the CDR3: TGTGCCAGCAGCCCAACCGGGACAGAAAAACTGTTTTTT. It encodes CASSPTGTEKLFF.

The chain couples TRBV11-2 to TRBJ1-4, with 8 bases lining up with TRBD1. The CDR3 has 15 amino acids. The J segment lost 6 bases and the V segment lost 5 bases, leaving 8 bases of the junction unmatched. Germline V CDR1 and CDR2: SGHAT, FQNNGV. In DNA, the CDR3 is TGTGCCAGCAGCCTCTGGACAGGGCGGGATGAAAAACTGTTTTTT. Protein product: CASSLWTGRDEKLFF.

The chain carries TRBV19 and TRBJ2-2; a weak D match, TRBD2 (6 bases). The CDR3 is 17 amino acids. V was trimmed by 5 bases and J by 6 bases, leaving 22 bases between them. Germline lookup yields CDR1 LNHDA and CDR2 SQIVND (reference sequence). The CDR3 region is CASSPRRSEGRAGELFF. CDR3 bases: TGTGCCAGTAGTCCACGGCGCTCGGAGGGCCGGGCCGGGGAGCTGTTTTTT.

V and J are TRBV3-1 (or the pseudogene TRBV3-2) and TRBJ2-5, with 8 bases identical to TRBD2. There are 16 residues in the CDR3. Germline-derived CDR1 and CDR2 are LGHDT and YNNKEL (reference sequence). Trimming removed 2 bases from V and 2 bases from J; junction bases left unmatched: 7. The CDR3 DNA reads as TGTGCCAGCAGCCAAATGGCGGGAGGAGGGCAAGAGACCCAGTACTTC. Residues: CASSQMAGGGQETQYF.

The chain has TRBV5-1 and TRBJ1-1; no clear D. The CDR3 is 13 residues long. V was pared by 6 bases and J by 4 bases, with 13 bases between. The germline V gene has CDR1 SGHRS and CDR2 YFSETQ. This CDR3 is CASTLGEITEAFF. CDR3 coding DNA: TGCGCCAGCACCCTTGGGGAGATCACTGAAGCTTTCTTT.

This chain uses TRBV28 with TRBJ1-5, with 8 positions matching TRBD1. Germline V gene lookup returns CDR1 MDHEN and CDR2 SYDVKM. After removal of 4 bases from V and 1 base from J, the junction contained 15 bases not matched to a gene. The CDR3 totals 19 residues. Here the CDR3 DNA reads TGTGCCAGCAGTTCCCCGGACAGGGTGGGCGCGTTAAGCAATCAGCCCCAGCATTTT. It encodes CASSSPDRVGALSNQPQHF.

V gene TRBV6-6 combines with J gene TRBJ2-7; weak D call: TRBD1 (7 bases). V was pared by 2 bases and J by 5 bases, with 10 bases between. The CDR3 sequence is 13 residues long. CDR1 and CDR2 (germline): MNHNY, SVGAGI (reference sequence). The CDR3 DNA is TGTGCCAGCAGTTACGTCAGGGGGGACGAGCAGTACTTC. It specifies CASSYVRGDEQYF.

The chain's CDR3 is CASSLGGAGNIQYF. The CDR3 DNA sequence: TGTGCCAGCAGTTTGGGGGGAGCGGGAAACATTCAGTACTTC. The V and J genes are TRBV6-5 and TRBJ2-4, with a tentative D call TRBD2 (6 bases). CDR3 length: 14 residues. From germline, CDR1 is MNHEY and CDR2 SVGAGI. Trimming cost V 4 bases and J 6 bases, with 13 bases left between them.

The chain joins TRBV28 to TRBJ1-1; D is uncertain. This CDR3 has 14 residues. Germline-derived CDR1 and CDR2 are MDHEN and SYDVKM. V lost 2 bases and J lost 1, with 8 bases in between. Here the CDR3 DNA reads TGTGCCAGCAGTTTAGAATTTAGGAACACTGAAGCTTTCTTT. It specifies CASSLEFRNTEAFF.

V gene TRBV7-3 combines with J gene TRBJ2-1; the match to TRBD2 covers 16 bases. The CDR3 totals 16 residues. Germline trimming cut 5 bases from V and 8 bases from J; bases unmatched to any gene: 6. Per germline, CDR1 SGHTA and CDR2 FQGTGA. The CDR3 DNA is TGTGCCAGCAGCCCCAGAGGGACTAGCGGGAGGGATGAGCAGTTCTTC. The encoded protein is CASSPRGTSGRDEQFF.

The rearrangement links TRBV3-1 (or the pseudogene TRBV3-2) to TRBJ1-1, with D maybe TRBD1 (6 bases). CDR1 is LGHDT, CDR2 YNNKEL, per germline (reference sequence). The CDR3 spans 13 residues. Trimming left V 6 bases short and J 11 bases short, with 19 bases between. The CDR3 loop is CASSTGTSFPAFF. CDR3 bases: TGTGCCAGCAGTACCGGGACATCTTTCCCCGCTTTCTTT.

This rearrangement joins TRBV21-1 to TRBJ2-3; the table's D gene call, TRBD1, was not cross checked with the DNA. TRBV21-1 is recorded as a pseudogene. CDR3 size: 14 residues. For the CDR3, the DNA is TGTGCCAGCAGACATCTTCAGGACACAGATACGCAGTATTTT. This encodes CASRHLQDTDTQYF.

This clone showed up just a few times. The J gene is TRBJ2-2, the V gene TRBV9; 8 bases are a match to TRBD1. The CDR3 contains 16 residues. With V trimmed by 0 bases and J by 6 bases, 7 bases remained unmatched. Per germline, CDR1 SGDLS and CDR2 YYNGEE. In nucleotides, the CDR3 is TGTGCCAGCAGCGTAGCACCACAGGGGGTCCCCGGGGAGCTGTTTTTT. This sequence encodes CASSVAPQGVPGELFF.

DNA for the CDR3: TGTGCCAGTAGTCAGGGTTACGAGGCCATTCAGTACTTC. It is translated as CASSQGYEAIQYF. V gene TRBV19 combines with J gene TRBJ2-4, with TRBD1 as a possible D gene (5 bases). V lost 5 bases and J 9 bases, leaving 14 bases between the germline ends. Germline lookup yields CDR1 LNHDA and CDR2 SQIVND (reference sequence). The CDR3 loop spans 13 amino acids.